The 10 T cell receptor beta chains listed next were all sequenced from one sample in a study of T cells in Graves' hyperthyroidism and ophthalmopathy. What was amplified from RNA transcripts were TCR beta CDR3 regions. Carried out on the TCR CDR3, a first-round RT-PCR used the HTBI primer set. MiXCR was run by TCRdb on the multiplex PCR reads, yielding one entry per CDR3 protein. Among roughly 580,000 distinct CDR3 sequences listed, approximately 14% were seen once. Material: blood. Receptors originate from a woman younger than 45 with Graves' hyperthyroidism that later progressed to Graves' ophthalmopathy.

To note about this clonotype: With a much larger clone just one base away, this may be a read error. CDR3 loop: CASSRSGTGGVALF. The CDR3 region has the DNA TGTGCCAGTAGTCGTTCCGGGACAGGGGGCGTCGCTCTCTTT. V gene TRBV19 combines with J gene TRBJ1-1; 12 bases map to TRBD1. The germline CDR1 and CDR2 sequences are LNHDA and SQIVND (reference sequence). The CDR3 extends over 14 amino acids.

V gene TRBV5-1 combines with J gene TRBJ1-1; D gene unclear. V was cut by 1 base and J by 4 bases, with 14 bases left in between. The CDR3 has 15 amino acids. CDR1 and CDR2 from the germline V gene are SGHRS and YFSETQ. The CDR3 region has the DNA TGCGCCAGCAGCTTGATGGCAGCTATGGGCACTGAAGCTTTCTTT. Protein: CASSLMAAMGTEAFF.

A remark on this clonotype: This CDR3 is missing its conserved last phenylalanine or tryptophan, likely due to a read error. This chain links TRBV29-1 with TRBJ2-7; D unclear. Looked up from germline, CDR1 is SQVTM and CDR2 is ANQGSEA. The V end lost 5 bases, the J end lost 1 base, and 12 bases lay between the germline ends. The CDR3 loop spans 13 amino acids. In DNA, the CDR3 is TGCAGCGTTTCTGGAGTTGGTTCCTACGAGCAGTACCTC. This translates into CSVSGVGSYEQYL.

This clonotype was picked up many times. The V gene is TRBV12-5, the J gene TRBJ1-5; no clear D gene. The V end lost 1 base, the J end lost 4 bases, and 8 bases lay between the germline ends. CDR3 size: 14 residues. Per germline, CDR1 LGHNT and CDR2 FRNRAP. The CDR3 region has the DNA TGTGCTAGTGGTTTGGAAATGGGGAATCAGCCCCAGCATTTT. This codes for CASGLEMGNQPQHF. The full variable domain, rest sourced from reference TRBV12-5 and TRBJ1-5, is DARVTQTPRHKVTEMGQEVTMRCQPILGHNTVFWYRQTMMQGLELLAYFRNRAPLDDSGMPKDRFSAEMPDATLATLKIQPSEPRDSAVYFCASGLEMGNQPQHFGDGTRLSIL.

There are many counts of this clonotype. The chain's CDR3 is CASSLFLAGSYEQYF. CDR3 nucleotide sequence: TGTGCCAGCAGTTTGTTTCTAGCGGGCTCCTACGAGCAGTACTTC. The V gene is TRBV12-3 or TRBV12-4, the J gene TRBJ2-7; 8 nucleotides line up with TRBD2. The CDR3 consists of 15 residues. With V trimmed by 3 bases and J by 0 bases, 4 bases remained unmatched.

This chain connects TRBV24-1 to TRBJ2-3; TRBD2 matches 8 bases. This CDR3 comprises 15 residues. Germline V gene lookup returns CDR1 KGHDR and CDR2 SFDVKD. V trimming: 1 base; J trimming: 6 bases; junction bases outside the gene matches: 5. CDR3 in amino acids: CATSDLREGGDTQYF. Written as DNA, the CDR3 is TGTGCCACCAGTGATTTACGGGAGGGGGGGGATACGCAGTATTTT.

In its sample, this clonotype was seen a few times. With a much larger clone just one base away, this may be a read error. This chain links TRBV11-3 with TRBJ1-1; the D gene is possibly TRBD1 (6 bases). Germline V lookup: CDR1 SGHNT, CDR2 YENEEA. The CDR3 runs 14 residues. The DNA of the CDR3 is TGTGCCAGCAGCCCTAATTACGGGGGCACTGAAGCTTTATTT. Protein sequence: CASSPNYGGTEALF. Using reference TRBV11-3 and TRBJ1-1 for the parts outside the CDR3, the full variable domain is EAGVVQSPRYKIIEKKQPVAFWCNPISGHNTLYWYLQNLGQGPELLIRYENEEAVDDSQLPKDRFSAERLKGVDSTLKIQPAELGDSAVYLCASSPNYGGTEALFGQGTRLTVV.

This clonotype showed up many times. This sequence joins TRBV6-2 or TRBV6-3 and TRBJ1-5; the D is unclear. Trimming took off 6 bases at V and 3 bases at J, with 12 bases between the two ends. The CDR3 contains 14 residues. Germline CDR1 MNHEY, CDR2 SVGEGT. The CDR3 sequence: CASSRTVLNQPQHF. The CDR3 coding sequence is TGTGCCAGCAGCAGGACGGTGCTCAATCAGCCCCAGCATTTT.

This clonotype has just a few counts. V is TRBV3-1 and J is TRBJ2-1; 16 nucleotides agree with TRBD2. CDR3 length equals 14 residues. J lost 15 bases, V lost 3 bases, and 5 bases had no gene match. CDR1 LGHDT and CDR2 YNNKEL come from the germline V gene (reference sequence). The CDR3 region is CASSQGTSGRAPFF. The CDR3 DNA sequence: TGTGCCAGCAGCCAGGGGACTAGCGGGAGGGCCCCGTTCTTC.

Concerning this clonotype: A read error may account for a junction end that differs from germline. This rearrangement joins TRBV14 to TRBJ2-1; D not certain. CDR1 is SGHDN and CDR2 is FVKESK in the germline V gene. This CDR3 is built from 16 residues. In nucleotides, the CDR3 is TGTGCCAGCCGCCAAGCTGGACGAGACTCCTACAATGAGCAGTTCTTC. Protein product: CASRQAGRDSYNEQFF. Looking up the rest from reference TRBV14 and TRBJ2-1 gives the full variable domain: EAGVTQFPSHSVIEKGQTVTLRCDPISGHDNLYWYRRVMGKEIKFLLHFVKESKQDESGMPNNRFLAERTGGTYSTLKVQPAELEDSGVYFCASRQAGRDSYNEQFFGPGTRLTVL.